This TCR beta chain was found in a study of spatial heterogeneity in lung cancer. Study at large: The average appearance count of each unique TCR and UMI combination in raw reads was more than 9.5. Study conclusions and caveats: Compared with follow-up, resection was when ubiquitous expanded tumor TCRs appeared in blood more.

In this sample, this clonotype turned up many times. Its antigen is undetermined. Time point defined: sample taken at primary tumor resection. No cells were sorted before sequencing. The whole RNA sequenced was extracted from tumor, nontumor lung or frozen PBMC. Untreated early-stage non-small cell lung cancer patients, over 55 in total, were the donors. A unique molecular identifier was attached to every TCR cDNA molecule. TCRdb re-called the 5' RACE reads with MiXCR, one entry per CDR3 protein. The sample lists approximately 21,000 distinct CDR3 sequences, over 3% seen once, with more than 25% in the top ten. This CDR3 spans 14 amino acids. Trimming took 0 bases from V and 5 from J, leaving 7 bases between them. From germline, CDR1 is SGHNT and CDR2 YENEEA.

The material was PBMCs, obtained at surgery. The chain combines TRBV11-3 with TRBJ2-2, with D unresolved. The source of this sequence is a female donor with early-stage non-small cell lung cancer. CDR3 nucleotides: TGTGCCAGCAGCTTAGACGAGACAACCGGGGAGCTGTTTTTT. Translating it yields CASSLDETTGELFF.